The rows below give T cell receptor beta chains drawn from one sample of a study of PD-1 blockade in classical Hodgkin lymphoma. The method was immunoSEQ multiplex PCR; TCRdb's version includes in-frame clones alone and lacks a portion of them. The sample records approximately 43,000 clones, roughly 86% being singletons. Material: peripheral blood mononuclear cells (PBMCs), obtained before the second cycle of nivolumab. The receptors originated from a human donor with classical Hodgkin lymphoma. The CDR3 runs from the conserved cysteine through the conserved F or W. The D gene is left open where the match is weak. Clone sizes are given selectively: once, few, many, or a class where the clone is expanded.

NA | TRBJ2-3 | NA | TRBV10-1 | TGCGCCAGCAGTGTGGATACGCAGTATTTT | CASSVDTQYF
NA | TRBJ2-7 | NA | TRBV4-3 | TGCGCCAGCAGTTTTGGAACAGGAGTCTCCTACGAGCAGTACTTC | CASSFGTGVSYEQYF
TRBD1 | TRBJ2-3 | NA | TRBV5-1 | TGCGCCAGCAGCTTGGAAGGGACAGGGGCTAGCACAGATACGCAGTATTTT | CASSLEGTGASTDTQYF
TRBD1 | TRBJ2-5 | NA | TRBV11-1 | TGTGCCAGCAGCTCCCGCTTGAACAGGGGACGCGAGACCCAGTACTTC | CASSSRLNRGRETQYF
NA | TRBJ2-3 | few | TRBV6-6 | TGTGCCAGCAGTGCCCACCAGCGTAACACAGATACGCAGTATTTT | CASSAHQRNTDTQYF
TRBD2 | TRBJ2-7 | NA | TRBV15 | TGTGCCACCAGCAGAGGGAAGCGGGGGCCCGAACTGCTCACTCACTTC | CATSRGKRGPELLTHF
TRBD1 | TRBJ1-2 | NA | TRBV28 | TGTGCCAGCAGCACAATGGACAGGGGGCGAGGCTATGGCTACACCTTC | CASSTMDRGRGYGYTF
TRBD2 | TRBJ2-3 | NA | TRBV10-1 | TGCGCCAGCAGTTTCCCTAGCGGGAGTAAAGTAAAACTAAGCACAGATACGCAGTATTTT | CASSFPSGSKVKLSTDTQYF
NA | TRBJ1-1 | few | TRBV2 | TGTGCCAGCACCGAGGACCCCAGGGGAGCTTTCTTT | CASTEDPRGAFF
NA | TRBJ2-7 | NA | TRBV6-5 | TGTGCCAGCCGGAAGCCACCCTACGAGCAGTACTTC | CASRKPPYEQYF
NA | TRBJ2-5 | few | TRBV27 | TGTGCCAGCAAGACAGGTTTGGAGACCCAGTACTTC | CASKTGLETQYF
NA | TRBJ2-7 | NA | TRBV5-6 | TGTGCCAGCAGCTTCCGACAGGGACTTCCCTACGAGCAGTACTTC | CASSFRQGLPYEQYF
NA | TRBJ2-1 | NA | TRBV6-6 | TGTGCCAGCAGTAGGGGCAATGAGCAGTTCTTC | CASSRGNEQFF